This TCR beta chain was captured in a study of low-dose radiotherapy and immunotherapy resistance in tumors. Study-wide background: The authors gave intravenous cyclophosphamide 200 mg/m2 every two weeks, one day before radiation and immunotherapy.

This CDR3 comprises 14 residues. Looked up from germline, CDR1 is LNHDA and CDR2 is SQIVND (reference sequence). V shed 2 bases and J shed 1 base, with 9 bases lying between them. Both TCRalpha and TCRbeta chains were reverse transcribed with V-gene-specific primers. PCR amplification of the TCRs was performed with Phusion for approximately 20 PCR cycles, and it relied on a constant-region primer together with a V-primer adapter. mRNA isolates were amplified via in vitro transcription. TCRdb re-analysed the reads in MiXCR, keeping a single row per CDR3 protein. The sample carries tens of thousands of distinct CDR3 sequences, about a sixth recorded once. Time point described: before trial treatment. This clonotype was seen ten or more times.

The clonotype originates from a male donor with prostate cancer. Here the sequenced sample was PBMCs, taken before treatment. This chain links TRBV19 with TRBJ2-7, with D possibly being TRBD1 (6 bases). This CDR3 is CASSIRTESYEQYF. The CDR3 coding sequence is TGTGCCAGTAGTATAAGGACAGAATCCTACGAGCAGTACTTC.